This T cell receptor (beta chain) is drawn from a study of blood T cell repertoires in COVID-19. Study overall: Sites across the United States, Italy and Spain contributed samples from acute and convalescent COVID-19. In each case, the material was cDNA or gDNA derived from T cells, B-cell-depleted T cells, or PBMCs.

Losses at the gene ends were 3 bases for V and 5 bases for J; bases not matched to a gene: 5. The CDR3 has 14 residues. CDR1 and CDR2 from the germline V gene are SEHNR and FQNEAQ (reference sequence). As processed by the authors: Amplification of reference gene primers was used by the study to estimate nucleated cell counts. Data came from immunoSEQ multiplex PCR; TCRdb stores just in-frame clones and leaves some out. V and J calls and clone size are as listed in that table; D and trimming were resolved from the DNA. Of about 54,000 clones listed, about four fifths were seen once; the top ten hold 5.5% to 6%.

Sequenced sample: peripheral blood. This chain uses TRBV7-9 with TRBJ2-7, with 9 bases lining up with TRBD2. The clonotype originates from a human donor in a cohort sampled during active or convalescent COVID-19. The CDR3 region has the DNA TGTGCCAGCAGCTTCGGGGTAGCGGGGGACGAGCAGTACTTC. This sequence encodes CASSFGVAGDEQYF.